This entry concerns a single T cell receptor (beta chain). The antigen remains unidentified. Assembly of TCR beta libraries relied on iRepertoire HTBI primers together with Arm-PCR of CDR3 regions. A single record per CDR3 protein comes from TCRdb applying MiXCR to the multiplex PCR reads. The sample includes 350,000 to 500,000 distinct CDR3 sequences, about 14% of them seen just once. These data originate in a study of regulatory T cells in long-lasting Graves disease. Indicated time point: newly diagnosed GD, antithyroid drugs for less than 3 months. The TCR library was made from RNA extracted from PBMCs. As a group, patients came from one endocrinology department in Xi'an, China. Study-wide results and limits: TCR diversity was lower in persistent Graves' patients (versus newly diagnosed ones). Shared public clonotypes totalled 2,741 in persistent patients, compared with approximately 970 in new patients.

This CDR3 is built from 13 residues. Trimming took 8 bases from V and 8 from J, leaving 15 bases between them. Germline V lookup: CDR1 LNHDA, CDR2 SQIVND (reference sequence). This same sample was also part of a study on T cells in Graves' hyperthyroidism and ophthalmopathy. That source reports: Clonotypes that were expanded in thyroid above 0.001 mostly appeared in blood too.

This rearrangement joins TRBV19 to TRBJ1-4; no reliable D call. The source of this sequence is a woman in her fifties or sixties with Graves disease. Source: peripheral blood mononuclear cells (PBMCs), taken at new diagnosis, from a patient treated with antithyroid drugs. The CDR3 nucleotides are TGTGCCAGTTACGACTCGGGAAGGGAAAAACTGTTTTTT. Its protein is CASYDSGREKLFF.